The clone carrying this T cell receptor beta chain was detected only a few times. The antigen remains undetermined. This record comes from a study of somatic mutations in cytotoxic T cells in rheumatoid arthritis. Background on the study: Sorting by flow gave nearly 100% purity for some V beta antibody-stained T-cell populations, including V beta1+ cells sequenced for TCRB. General study points: For about an eighth of the 65 patients, a single CD8+ clone accounted for more than 20% of CD8+ cells. Rheumatoid arthritis patients, but not healthy controls, exhibited increasing CD8+ clonality with age.

Clones were sequenced by immunoSEQ multiplex PCR, and TCRdb holds only the in-frame ones, with some missing. This table holds about 17,000 clones, 74% found once. Trimming left V 4 bases short and J 4 bases short, with 23 bases between. Germline CDR1 and CDR2: SGHRS and YFSETQ. The CDR3 extends over 17 amino acids. Positively selected by magnetic beads, CD4+ and CD8+ cells were purity-checked by flow cytometry. The TCR sequence derives from a man between 60 and 75 years old in good health. The sample comprised CD8+ T cells sorted from blood. The J gene is TRBJ1-2, the V gene TRBV5-1; TRBD1 might be the D (5 bases). The CDR3 region is CASSSGTVSTYPYGYTF. CDR3 DNA: TGCGCCAGCAGCAGCGGGACTGTATCTACTTACCCCTATGGCTACACCTTC.